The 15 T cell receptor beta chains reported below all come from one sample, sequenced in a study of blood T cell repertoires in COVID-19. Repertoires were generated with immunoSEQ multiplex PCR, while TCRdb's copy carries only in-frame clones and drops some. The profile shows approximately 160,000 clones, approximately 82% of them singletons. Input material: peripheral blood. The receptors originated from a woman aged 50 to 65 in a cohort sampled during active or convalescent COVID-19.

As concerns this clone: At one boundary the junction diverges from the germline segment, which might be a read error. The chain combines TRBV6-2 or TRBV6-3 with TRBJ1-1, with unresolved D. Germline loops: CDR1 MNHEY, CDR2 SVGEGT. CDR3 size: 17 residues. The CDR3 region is CASNYPPGRESRTEAFF. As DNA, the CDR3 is TGTGCCAGCAATTACCCCCCGGGGAGGGAATCAAGGACTGAAGCTTTCTTT.

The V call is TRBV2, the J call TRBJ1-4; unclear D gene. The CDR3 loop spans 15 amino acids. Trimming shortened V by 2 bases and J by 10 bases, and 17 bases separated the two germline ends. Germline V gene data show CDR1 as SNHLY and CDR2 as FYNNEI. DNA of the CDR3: TGTGCCAGCAGTGAAACGAACGTCCCAGGTGGAAAACTGTTTTTT. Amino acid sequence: CASSETNVPGGKLFF.

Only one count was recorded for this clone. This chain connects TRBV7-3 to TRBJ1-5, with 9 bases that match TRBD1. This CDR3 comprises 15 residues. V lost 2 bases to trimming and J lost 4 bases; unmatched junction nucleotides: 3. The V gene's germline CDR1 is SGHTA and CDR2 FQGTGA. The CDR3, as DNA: TGTGCCAGCAGCTTAGGTGGACAGGGGAATCAGCCCCAGCATTTT. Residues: CASSLGGQGNQPQHF.

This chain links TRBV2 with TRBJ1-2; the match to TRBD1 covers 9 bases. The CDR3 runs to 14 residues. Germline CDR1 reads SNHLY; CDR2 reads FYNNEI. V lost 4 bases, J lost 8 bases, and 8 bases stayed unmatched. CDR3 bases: TGTGCCAGCAGTGTAACAGGGGGCGCGAACGGCTACACCTTC. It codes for CASSVTGGANGYTF.

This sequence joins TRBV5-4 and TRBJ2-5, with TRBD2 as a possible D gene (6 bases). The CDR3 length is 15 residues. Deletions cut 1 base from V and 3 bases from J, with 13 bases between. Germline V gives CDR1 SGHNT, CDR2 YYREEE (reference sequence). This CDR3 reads CASSLWASEKETQYF. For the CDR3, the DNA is TGTGCCAGCAGCTTGTGGGCTAGCGAGAAAGAGACCCAGTACTTC.

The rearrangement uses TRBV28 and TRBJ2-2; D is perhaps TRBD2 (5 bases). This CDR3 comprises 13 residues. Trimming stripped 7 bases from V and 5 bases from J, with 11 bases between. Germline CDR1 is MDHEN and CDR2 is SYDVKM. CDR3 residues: CASNPRETGELFF. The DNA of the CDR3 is TGTGCCAGCAACCCAAGGGAGACCGGGGAGCTGTTTTTT. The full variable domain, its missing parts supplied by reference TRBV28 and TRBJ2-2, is DVKVTQSSRYLVKRTGEKVFLECVQDMDHENMFWYRQDPGLGLRLIYFSYDVKMKEKGDIPEGYSVSREKKERFSLILESASTNQTSMYLCASNPRETGELFFGEGSRLTVL.

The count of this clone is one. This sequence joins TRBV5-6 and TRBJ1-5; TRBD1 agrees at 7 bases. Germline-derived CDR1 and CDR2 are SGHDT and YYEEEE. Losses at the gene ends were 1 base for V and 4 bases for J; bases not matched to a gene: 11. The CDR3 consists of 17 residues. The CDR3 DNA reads TGTGCCAGCAGCTTGACGGCAGGGGGTGTAGGGAATCAGCCCCAGCATTTT. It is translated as CASSLTAGGVGNQPQHF.

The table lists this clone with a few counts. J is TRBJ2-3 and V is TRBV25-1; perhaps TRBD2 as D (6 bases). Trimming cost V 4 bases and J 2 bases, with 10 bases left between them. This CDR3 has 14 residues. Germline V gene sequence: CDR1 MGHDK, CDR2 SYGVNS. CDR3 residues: CASSVSGNTDTQYF. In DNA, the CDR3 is TGTGCCAGCAGTGTTAGCGGCAACACAGATACGCAGTATTTT.

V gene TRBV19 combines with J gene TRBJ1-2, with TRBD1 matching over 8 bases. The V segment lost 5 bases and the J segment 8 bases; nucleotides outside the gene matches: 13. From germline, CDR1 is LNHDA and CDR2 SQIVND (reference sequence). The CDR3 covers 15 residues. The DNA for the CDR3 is TGTGCCAGTAGTCTCCCCGCAGGGGGCGCGGAGGGCTACACCTTC. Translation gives CASSLPAGGAEGYTF.

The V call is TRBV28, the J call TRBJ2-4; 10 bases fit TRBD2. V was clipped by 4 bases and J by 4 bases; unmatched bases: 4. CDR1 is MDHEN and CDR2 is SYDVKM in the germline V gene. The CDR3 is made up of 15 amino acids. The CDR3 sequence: CASSSSGGRKNIQYF. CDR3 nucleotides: TGTGCCAGCAGTTCTAGCGGGGGTCGTAAAAACATTCAGTACTTC.

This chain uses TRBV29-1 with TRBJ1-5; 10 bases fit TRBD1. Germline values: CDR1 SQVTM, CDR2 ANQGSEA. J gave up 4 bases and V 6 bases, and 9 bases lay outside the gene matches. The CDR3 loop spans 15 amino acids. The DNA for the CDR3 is TGCAGCGTCGCCCAGACAGGGGGCCCTAATCAGCCCCAGCATTTT. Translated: CSVAQTGGPNQPQHF.

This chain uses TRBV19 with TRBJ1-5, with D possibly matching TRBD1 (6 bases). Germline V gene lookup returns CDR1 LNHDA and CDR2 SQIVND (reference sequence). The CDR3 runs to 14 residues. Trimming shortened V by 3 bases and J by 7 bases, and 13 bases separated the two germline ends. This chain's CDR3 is CASSIGTGKQPQHF. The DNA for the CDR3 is TGTGCCAGTAGTATCGGTACAGGGAAACAGCCCCAGCATTTT.

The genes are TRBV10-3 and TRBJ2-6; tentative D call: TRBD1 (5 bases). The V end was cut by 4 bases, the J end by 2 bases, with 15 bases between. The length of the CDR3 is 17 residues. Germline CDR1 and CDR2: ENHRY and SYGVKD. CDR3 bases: TGTGCCATCAGTGGTAAGGGGCTGGCCGCTGGGGCCAACGTCCTGACTTTC. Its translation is CAISGKGLAAGANVLTF.

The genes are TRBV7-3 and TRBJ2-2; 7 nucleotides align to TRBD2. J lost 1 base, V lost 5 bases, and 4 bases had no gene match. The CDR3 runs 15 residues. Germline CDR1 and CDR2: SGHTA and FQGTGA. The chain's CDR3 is CASSPGGLNTGELFF. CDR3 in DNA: TGTGCCAGCAGCCCGGGGGGTTTGAACACCGGGGAGCTGTTTTTT.

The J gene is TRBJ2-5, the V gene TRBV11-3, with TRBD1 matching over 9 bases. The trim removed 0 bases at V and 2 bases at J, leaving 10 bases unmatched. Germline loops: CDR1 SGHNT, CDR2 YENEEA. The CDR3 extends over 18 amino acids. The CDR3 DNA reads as TGTGCCAGCAGCTTAGAACCTGCCGGGACAGGGAGGCAAGAGACCCAGTACTTC. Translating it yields CASSLEPAGTGRQETQYF.